Below, 10 T cell receptor beta chains from the same sample are listed, as sequenced in a study of blood T cell repertoires in COVID-19. Libraries were prepared by immunoSEQ multiplex PCR; TCRdb keeps only in-frame clonotypes and omits some of them. The table lists 60,000 to 85,000 clones, around 90% of them singletons. Material for sequencing was peripheral blood. The receptors derive from a woman aged 45-65 years with COVID-19, enrolled during active disease.

The chain couples TRBV11-3 to TRBJ2-7; TRBD2 matches 11 bases. Losses at the gene ends were 1 base for V and 6 bases for J; bases not matched to a gene: 5. Germline V gene sequence: CDR1 SGHNT, CDR2 YENEEA. This CDR3 spans 15 amino acids. In DNA, the CDR3 is TGTGCCAGCAGCTTAGGACTAGCGGGGTCCATCGAGCAGTACTTC. Protein product: CASSLGLAGSIEQYF.

The chain links TRBV2 to TRBJ2-7; D perhaps matches TRBD1 (8 bases). CDR3 size: 16 residues. Trimming pared 6 bases from V and 4 bases from J, leaving 22 bases between. Germline V gene lookup returns CDR1 SNHLY and CDR2 FYNNEI. CDR3 nucleotide sequence: TGTGCCAGCAGGGGAGGGGTGACAGGGGAAAAATACGAGCAGTACTTC. Its translation is CASRGGVTGEKYEQYF. Based on the CDR3 plus reference TRBV2 and TRBJ2-7, the full variable domain is EPEVTQTPSHQVTQMGQEVILRCVPISNHLYFYWYRQILGQKVEFLVSFYNNEISEKSEIFDDQFSVERPDGSNFTLKIRSTKLEDSAMYFCASRGGVTGEKYEQYFGPGTRLTVT.

This rearrangement joins TRBV30 to TRBJ2-1; D remains ambiguous. This CDR3 has 13 amino acids. Germline values: CDR1 GTSNPN, CDR2 SVGIG (reference sequence). Trimming shortened V by 8 bases and J by 0 bases, and 11 bases separated the two germline ends. The CDR3 nucleotides read TGTGCCGGCGGCCGAAGCTCCTACAATGAGCAGTTCTTC. Translated, it gives CAGGRSSYNEQFF.

The chain links TRBV12-2 to TRBJ1-5. TRBV12-2 is shown as a pseudogene. The CDR3 length is 17 residues. The DNA of the CDR3 is TGTGCAAGTCGCCCGAAACTGAGGCTTGGTGGGAATCAGCCCCAGCATTTT. Translating it yields CASRPKLRLGGNQPQHF.

The rearrangement links TRBV7-2 to TRBJ1-6; D perhaps matches TRBD1 (5 bases). CDR1 is SGHTA and CDR2 is FQGNSA in the germline V gene. The CDR3 contains 12 residues. V shed 8 bases and J shed 7 bases, with 9 bases lying between them. In DNA form, the CDR3 reads TGTGCCAGCTGGGGCGGAAATTCACCCCTCCACTTT. This sequence encodes CASWGGNSPLHF.

The chain joins TRBV29-1 to TRBJ2-3; 8 nucleotides line up with TRBD2. Per the germline V gene, CDR1 is SQVTM and CDR2 is ANQGSEA. The CDR3 length is 12 residues. The V and J ends lost 7 bases and 8 bases, in that order; junction bases with no gene match: 8. Here the CDR3 reads CSAREGLRTQYF. Here the CDR3 DNA reads TGCAGCGCCCGGGAGGGCCTTCGTACGCAGTATTTT.

This clone turned up a few times. The V gene is TRBV19, the J gene TRBJ1-5, with a weak D call TRBD1 (5 bases). Germline values: CDR1 LNHDA, CDR2 SQIVND (reference sequence). CDR3 length: 13 amino acids. V was pared by 3 bases and J by 5 bases, with 8 bases between. The CDR3 reads CASSIRGYQPQHF. The DNA of the CDR3 is TGTGCCAGTAGTATCCGGGGGTATCAGCCCCAGCATTTT.

This clone occurred once. This chain connects TRBV27 to TRBJ2-2, with TRBD2 as a possible D gene (5 bases). This CDR3 is 16 amino acids long. V lost 6 bases and J lost 7, with 21 bases in between. Germline V gene data show CDR1 as MNHEY and CDR2 as SMNVEV (reference sequence). The CDR3 DNA is TGTGCCAGCAGCTTCGGTATCGGACTCCCGGGCGGGGAGCTGTTTTTT. It yields the protein CASSFGIGLPGGELFF.

The V call is TRBV7-6, the J call TRBJ2-7, with TRBD2 matching 10 bases. The CDR3 is made up of 16 amino acids. Looked up from germline, CDR1 is SGHVS and CDR2 is FNYEAQ. Trimming took 6 bases from V and 3 from J; bases not matched to a gene: 11. The CDR3 DNA reads TGTGCCAGCAGTCTTAGTCCTGCTAGCGGGAGCTACGAGCAGTACTTC. Amino acids: CASSLSPASGSYEQYF.

The rearrangement uses TRBV24-1 and TRBJ2-3; TRBD1 matches 8 bases. The trim removed 0 bases at V and 7 bases at J, leaving 2 bases unmatched. This CDR3 spans 14 amino acids. Germline CDR1 KGHDR, CDR2 SFDVKD. The CDR3 here is CATSDLGQGYTQYF. The CDR3 coding sequence is TGTGCCACCAGTGATTTGGGACAGGGATATACGCAGTATTTT.